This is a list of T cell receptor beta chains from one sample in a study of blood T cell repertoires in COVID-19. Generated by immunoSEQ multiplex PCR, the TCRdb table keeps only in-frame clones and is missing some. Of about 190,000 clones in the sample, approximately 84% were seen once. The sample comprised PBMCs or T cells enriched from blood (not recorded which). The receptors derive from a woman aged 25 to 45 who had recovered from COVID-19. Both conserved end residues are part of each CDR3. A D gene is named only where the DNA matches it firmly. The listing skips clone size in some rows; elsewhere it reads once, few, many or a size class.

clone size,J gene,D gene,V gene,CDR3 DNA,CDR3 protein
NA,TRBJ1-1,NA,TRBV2,TGTGCCAGCAGGGGGGGGGCAATGAACACTGAAGCTTTCTTT,CASRGGAMNTEAFF
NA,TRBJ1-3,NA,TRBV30,TGTGCCTGGAATCTCAACCGACAAGCTGGAAACACCATATATTTT,CAWNLNRQAGNTIYF
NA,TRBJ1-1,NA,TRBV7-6,TGTGCCAGCAGCTCAAAACCGGGGACTGAAGCTTTCTTT,CASSSKPGTEAFF
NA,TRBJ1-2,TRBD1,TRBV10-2,TGCGCCAGCAGTGTCTATGACAGGGACGGCTACACCTTC,CASSVYDRDGYTF
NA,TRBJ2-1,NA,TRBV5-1,TGCGCCAGCAGCCCCCTTGAAGCGGTCGTCTACAATGAGCAGTTCTTC,CASSPLEAVVYNEQFF
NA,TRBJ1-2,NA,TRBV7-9,TGTGCCAGCAGCTTAGTGGTCCAGGGGTCTGGCTACACCTTC,CASSLVVQGSGYTF
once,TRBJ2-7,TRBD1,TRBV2,TGTGCCAGCACTACCCGGGACAGATACTACGAGCAGTACTTC,CASTTRDRYYEQYF
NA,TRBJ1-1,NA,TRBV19,TGTGCCAGTAGTATTGGGGCAGGGGTCCCCGAAGCTTTCTTT,CASSIGAGVPEAFF
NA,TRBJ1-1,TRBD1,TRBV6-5,TGTGCCAGCTCGACAGGGGGCACTGAAGCTTTCTTT,CASSTGGTEAFF
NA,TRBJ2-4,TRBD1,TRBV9,TGTGCCAGCAGCGCCTCGACAGGGGCTCACATTCAGTACTTC,CASSASTGAHIQYF
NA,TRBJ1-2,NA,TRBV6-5,TGTGCCAGCAGTTTCGGACAGTACTATGGCTACACCTTC,CASSFGQYYGYTF
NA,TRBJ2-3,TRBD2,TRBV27,TGTGCCAGCAGTTCGGGCTGGCGGGGGAGCACAGATACGCAGTATTTT,CASSSGWRGSTDTQYF
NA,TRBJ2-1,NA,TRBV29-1,TGCAGCACCCGGGCTAGAGGGCAGAATGAGCAGTTCTTC,CSTRARGQNEQFF
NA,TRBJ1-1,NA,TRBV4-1,TGCGCCAGCAGCCAAGCAGTGAACACTGAAGCTTTCTTT,CASSQAVNTEAFF
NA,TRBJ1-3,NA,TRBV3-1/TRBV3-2,TGTGCCAGCAGCCCTCGACAGGGAAACACCATATATTTT,CASSPRQGNTIYF
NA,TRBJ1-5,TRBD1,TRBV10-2,TGCGCCAGCAGTTGGACAGGGGGAATCGATCAGCCCCAGCATTTT,CASSWTGGIDQPQHF
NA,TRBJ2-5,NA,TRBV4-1,TGCGCCAGCAGCCCGAGTCCCCCCGCCGGGGTGCCCGCACAGACCCAGTACTTC,CASSPSPPAGVPAQTQYF
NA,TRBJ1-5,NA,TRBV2,TGTGCCAGCACCCCGGGGTACCTTAGCAATCAGCCCCAGCATTTT,CASTPGYLSNQPQHF
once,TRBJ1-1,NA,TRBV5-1,TGCGCCAGCAGCTTGAAGGGACTCAGGAACACTGAAGCTTTCTTT,CASSLKGLRNTEAFF
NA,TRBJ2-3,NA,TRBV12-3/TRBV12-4,TGTGCCAGCACCCTCACAGATACGCAGTATTTT,CASTLTDTQYF
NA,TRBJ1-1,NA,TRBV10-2,TGCGCCAGCAGTATGGGGGGGAGGGGCACTGAAGCTTTCTTT,CASSMGGRGTEAFF
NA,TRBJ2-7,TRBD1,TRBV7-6,TGTGCCAGCAGCGTCCGACAGGGGGCCTACGAGCAGTACTTC,CASSVRQGAYEQYF
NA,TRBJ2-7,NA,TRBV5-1,TGCGCCAGCAGCCCAGGTTGGATGCACGAGCAGTACTTC,CASSPGWMHEQYF
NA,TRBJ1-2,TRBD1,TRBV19,TGTGCCAGTCAACAGACAGGGTTTAACTATGGCTACACCTTC,CASQQTGFNYGYTF
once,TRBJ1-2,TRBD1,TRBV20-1,TGCAGTGCTAGTAAACAGGGGGCCTATGGCTACACCTTC,CSASKQGAYGYTF
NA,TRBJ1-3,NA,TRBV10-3,TGTGCCATCAGTGAGTCGATGACAGGACAACTAGGAAACACCATATATTTT,CAISESMTGQLGNTIYF